The 29 T cell receptor beta chains below come from one sample, sequenced in a study of T-cell memory formation after mild COVID-19 (dated by TCRdb to the early 2020s). The library was made by 5' RACE. The sequencing machine was an Illumina NovaSeq 6000. TCRdb reprocessing: public reads trimmed at Q25 with fastp, clones called with MiXCR, in-frame beta chains kept. Entries that share a CDR3 protein sequence are merged under the most common genes and DNA. For this sample the table gives approximately 350,000 distinct CDR3 sequences, of which roughly 13% were detected only once. The ten largest clones capture roughly a fifth of the sample. What was sequenced was PBMCs or a T cell subset sorted from them (not recorded which). The origin of the receptors is a man younger than 35 who had mild COVID-19 (a few samples of this study predate the infection). The sample titles of this study are shuffled in the database, so cell type and time point are left out; the donor was told from shared clones.

There are a few counts of this clonotype. This rearrangement joins TRBV19 to TRBJ2-5, with 10 nucleotides matching TRBD2. This CDR3 has 18 residues. Germline loops: CDR1 LNHDA, CDR2 SQIVND (reference sequence). Trimming at V came to 4 bases and at J to 1 base, leaving 12 bases not matched to a gene. CDR3 coding DNA: TGTGCCAGTAGTACCACCTTCTCTAGCGGGGGCCGCCAAGAGACCCAGTACTTC. Encoded protein: CASSTTFSSGGRQETQYF.

The rearrangement uses TRBV3-1 and TRBJ2-2; tentative D call: TRBD1 (5 bases). The V end lost 0 bases, the J end lost 8 bases, and 10 bases lay between the germline ends. The V gene's germline CDR1 is LGHDT and CDR2 YNNKEL (reference sequence). The CDR3 consists of 14 residues. The CDR3 DNA follows: TGTGCCAGCAGCCAAGAGGGGCAAATGGGGGAGCTGTTTTTT. It specifies CASSQEGQMGELFF.

This clonotype was observed many times. V is TRBV7-2 and J is TRBJ2-5; 7 positions agree with TRBD1. V lost 5 bases and J lost 1; bases outside the gene matches: 10. The CDR3 extends over 16 amino acids. The germline V gene encodes CDR1 SGHTA and CDR2 FQGNSA. CDR3 loop: CASSRGTDPTQETQYF. In DNA, the CDR3 is TGTGCCAGCAGCCGTGGGACAGATCCAACCCAAGAGACCCAGTACTTC.

This clonotype has just a few counts. The chain's CDR3 is CASSIATGGVRSYEQYF. Here the CDR3 DNA reads TGTGCCAGTAGTATCGCGACAGGGGGGGTTCGTAGCTACGAGCAGTACTTC. This rearrangement joins TRBV19 to TRBJ2-7; the match to TRBD1 covers 9 bases. The length of the CDR3 is 17 residues. The germline V gene has CDR1 LNHDA and CDR2 SQIVND (reference sequence). With V trimmed by 3 bases and J by 3 bases, 12 bases remained unmatched. Drawing the rest from reference TRBV19 and TRBJ2-7, the complete variable domain is DGGITQSPKYLFRKEGQNVTLSCEQNLNHDAMYWYRQDPGQGLRLIYYSQIVNDFQKGDIAEGYSVSREKKESFPLTVTSAQKNPTAFYLCASSIATGGVRSYEQYFGPGTRLTVT.

This chain uses TRBV5-4 with TRBJ2-1; no clear D. Germline CDR1 SGHNT, CDR2 YYREEE (reference sequence). Between the trimmed V and J ends, which lost 0 bases and 2 bases, there was a span of 3 bases. The CDR3 has 13 amino acids. CDR3 sequence reads: CASSLEAYNEQFF. CDR3 coding DNA: TGTGCCAGCAGCTTGGAGGCCTACAATGAGCAGTTCTTC.

The chain is built from TRBV11-2 and TRBJ2-7, with D uncertain. Germline V gene data show CDR1 as SGHAT and CDR2 as FQNNGV. Trimming removed 0 bases from V and 2 bases from J, with 2 bases in between. The CDR3 has 12 residues. The CDR3 nucleotides read TGTGCCAGCAGCTTAGATGCCTACGAGCAGTACGTC. Encoded protein: CASSLDAYEQYV.

The DNA of the CDR3 is TGTGCCAGCAGCCAACGGGACAGGGGTAATTCACCCCTCCACTTT. Protein product: CASSQRDRGNSPLHF. The chain has TRBV3-1 and TRBJ1-6; 10 positions agree with TRBD1. CDR1 and CDR2 (germline): LGHDT, YNNKEL (reference sequence). V dropped 2 bases and J dropped 6; count of bases not matched to a gene: 1. The CDR3 has 15 amino acids.

This clonotype has only a few counts. The rearrangement links TRBV15 to TRBJ2-1; 9 bases agree with TRBD2. CDR3 length: 15 residues. The trim removed 9 bases at V and 5 bases at J, leaving 11 bases unmatched. Germline V lookup: CDR1 LNHNV, CDR2 YYDKDF (reference sequence). CDR3 bases: TGTGCCACAGCTACAATAGCGGGGGCACACAATGAGCAGTTCTTC. It is translated as CATATIAGAHNEQFF.

The V call is TRBV27, the J call TRBJ2-7, with TRBD2 identical over 7 bases. The CDR3 has 12 residues. Germline values: CDR1 MNHEY, CDR2 SMNVEV (reference sequence). J gave up 12 bases and V 3 bases, and 8 bases lay outside the gene matches. The CDR3 sequence: CASSFRGSLLYV. The CDR3 DNA reads as TGTGCCAGCAGTTTCCGCGGGAGTCTTCTGTACGTC.

This clonotype was detected ten times or more. The J gene is TRBJ2-2, the V gene TRBV6-2 or TRBV6-3; no clear D gene. The germline V gene has CDR1 MNHEY and CDR2 SVGEGT. The V and J ends lost 0 bases and 1 base respectively, with 9 bases between them. The CDR3 is made up of 16 amino acids. CDR3 coding DNA: TGTGCCAGCAGTTACTCTGCGGACGAGAACACCGGGGAGCTGTTTTTT. Encoded protein: CASSYSADENTGELFF.

In this sample, this clonotype turned up a few times. The rearrangement joins TRBV7-2 to TRBJ1-2; D not resolved. Germline CDR1 is SGHTA and CDR2 is FQGNSA. The CDR3 length is 13 residues. V gave up 1 base and J gave up 8 bases, with 11 bases separating them. CDR3 amino acids: CASSLVTEGGYTF. The CDR3 bases are TGTGCCAGCAGCTTAGTAACAGAGGGCGGCTACACCTTC.

The chain combines TRBV29-1 with TRBJ2-7; the match to TRBD1 covers 7 bases. Looked up from germline, CDR1 is SQVTM and CDR2 is ANQGSEA. V lost 4 bases, J lost 5 bases, and 5 bases stayed unmatched. The CDR3 loop spans 12 amino acids. The CDR3 DNA is TGCAGCGTTGTAACAGGGGTAGACGAGCAGTACGTC. It translates to CSVVTGVDEQYV.

The chain couples TRBV12-3 or TRBV12-4 to TRBJ2-5; D may be TRBD2 (6 bases). V was pared by 4 bases and J by 7 bases, with 10 bases between. The CDR3 is made up of 12 amino acids. CDR3 residues: CASSYRGGTQYF. CDR3 bases: TGTGCCAGCAGTTACCGGGGAGGGACCCAGTACTTC.

Only a few counts were recorded for this clonotype. The chain has TRBV6-6 and TRBJ1-4, with a possible D match to TRBD1 (6 bases). The V gene lost 2 bases and the J gene lost 3 bases, with 19 bases spanning the gap. CDR1 and CDR2 (germline): MNHNY, SVGAGI (reference sequence). The CDR3 is made up of 18 amino acids. The CDR3 DNA is TGTGCCAGCAGTTACATTAGCCGGGGGCGGATTTCTAATGAAAAACTGTTTTTT. It specifies CASSYISRGRISNEKLFF.

V and J are TRBV29-1 and TRBJ2-3; 10 bases match TRBD2. The germline gives CDR1 SQVTM, CDR2 ANQGSEA. The CDR3 has 17 amino acids. J was trimmed by 6 bases and V by 6 bases; bases with no gene match: 18. CDR3: CSVTRSGSSGGIDTQYF. The CDR3 region has the DNA TGCAGCGTGACCCGAAGTGGCTCTAGCGGGGGAATCGATACGCAGTATTTT.

In DNA form, the CDR3 reads TGCGCCAGCAGCTTGATGGTGACGGGATCGGGCACTGAAGCTTTCTTT. Translating gives CASSLMVTGSGTEAFF. This chain joins TRBV5-1 and TRBJ1-1; the D is unclear. Between the trimmed V and J ends, which lost 1 base and 4 bases, there was a span of 17 bases. The CDR3 is 16 amino acids. The germline V gene has CDR1 SGHRS and CDR2 YFSETQ.

This chain links TRBV6-1 with TRBJ2-1; D is possibly TRBD2 (7 bases). The germline CDR1 and CDR2 sequences are MNHNS and SASEGT. The CDR3 spans 15 residues. V was clipped by 6 bases and J by 7 bases, with 19 bases between them. CDR3 loop: CASRTGEGGPNEQFF. Written as DNA, the CDR3 is TGTGCCAGCAGGACGGGAGAGGGGGGGCCTAATGAGCAGTTCTTC.

This clonotype was found a few times. The chain recombines TRBV6-6 with TRBJ2-2, with D perhaps TRBD2 (6 bases). The germline V gene encodes CDR1 MNHNY and CDR2 SVGAGI (reference sequence). This CDR3 region has 16 residues. V was cut by 0 bases and J by 5 bases, with 13 bases left in between. The CDR3 bases are TGTGCCAGCAGTTACTCGAATGCGGGGATGACCGGGGAGCTGTTTTTT. It codes for CASSYSNAGMTGELFF.

The V call is TRBV12-3 or TRBV12-4, the J call TRBJ2-1; no definite D call. This CDR3 comprises 13 residues. Trimming pared 2 bases from V and 3 bases from J, leaving 5 bases between. The CDR3 DNA reads as TGTGCCAGCAGTTTAATAGGCTACAATGAGCAGTTCTTC. Its translation: CASSLIGYNEQFF.

This clonotype came up a few times. This rearrangement joins TRBV27 to TRBJ2-2; D remains unclear. The germline CDR1 and CDR2 sequences are MNHEY and SMNVEV (reference sequence). CDR3 length: 14 residues. V was trimmed by 11 bases and J by 6 bases, leaving 19 bases between them. CDR3 nucleotides: TGTGCCTCCCGCCTCCCGATCCCACCCGGGGAGCTGTTTTTT. Translated, it gives CASRLPIPPGELFF.

This clonotype was seen a few times. This chain links TRBV27 with TRBJ1-1; 7 bases are a match to TRBD1. The V gene's germline CDR1 is MNHEY and CDR2 SMNVEV (reference sequence). The CDR3 covers 15 residues. Germline trimming cut 3 bases from V and 3 bases from J; bases unmatched to any gene: 7. CDR3 DNA: TGTGCCAGCAGTTTTTCGACAGGGACGTACACTGAAGCTTTCTTT. Amino acids: CASSFSTGTYTEAFF.

The chain joins TRBV6-1 to TRBJ1-4; D is ambiguous. CDR1 and CDR2 from the germline V gene are MNHNS and SASEGT. Trimming stripped 1 base from V and 4 bases from J, with 7 bases between. The CDR3 consists of 14 residues. The CDR3 loop is CASSEVQSNEKLFF. The DNA for the CDR3 is TGTGCCAGCAGTGAAGTGCAGAGTAATGAAAAACTGTTTTTT.

This clonotype was observed a few times. The V and J genes are TRBV20-1 and TRBJ1-1, with no clear D. The V and J ends lost 4 bases and 0 bases respectively, with 12 bases between them. The CDR3 consists of 14 residues. Germline V CDR1 and CDR2: DFQATT, SNEGSKA (reference sequence). CDR3 in amino acids: CSATMGGMNTEAFF. The CDR3 nucleotides read TGCAGTGCTACCATGGGAGGCATGAACACTGAAGCTTTCTTT.

This chain links TRBV6-1 with TRBJ2-2, with TRBD1 matching over 9 bases. The CDR3 has 14 amino acids. The germline V gene encodes CDR1 MNHNS and CDR2 SASEGT. With V trimmed by 6 bases and J by 4 bases, 3 bases remained unmatched. In nucleotides, the CDR3 is TGTGCCAGCAGCCAGGGACAGGGCACCGGGGAGCTGTTTTTT. It is translated as CASSQGQGTGELFF.

This clonotype was counted a few times. The CDR3 DNA sequence: TGCAGTGCTGCAGGTCTCGGGACAGGGGGCCGGAGAGATACGCAGTATTTT. This sequence encodes CSAAGLGTGGRRDTQYF. V is TRBV20-1 and J is TRBJ2-3; TRBD1 aligns across 12 bases. The V and J ends lost 5 bases and 5 bases, in that order; junction bases with no gene match: 14. The CDR3 has 17 residues. The germline V gene has CDR1 DFQATT and CDR2 SNEGSKA (reference sequence).

This clonotype has more than one count but fewer than ten. V usage is TRBV10-3 and J usage is TRBJ2-3; D is undetermined. The V and J ends lost 3 bases and 4 bases respectively, with 8 bases between them. There are 13 residues in the CDR3. The germline CDR1 and CDR2 sequences are ENHRY and SYGVKD. Here the CDR3 DNA reads TGTGCCATCAGTGACGGTAGGGCAGATACGCAGTATTTT. Protein product: CAISDGRADTQYF.

V gene TRBV12-3 or TRBV12-4 combines with J gene TRBJ2-2; 12 positions match TRBD2. Trimming cost V 7 bases and J 2 bases; bases outside gene matches: 11. This CDR3 is built from 18 residues. The CDR3 here is CASTPRPSGGANTGELFF. CDR3 coding DNA: TGTGCCAGCACCCCTAGGCCTAGCGGGGGGGCTAACACCGGGGAGCTGTTTTTT.

This clonotype came up a few times. The CDR3 sequence is CASSFRDRGTGELFF. CDR3 nucleotide sequence: TGTGCCAGCAGCTTCCGGGACAGGGGCACCGGGGAGCTGTTTTTT. This chain links TRBV2 with TRBJ2-2; 10 positions match TRBD1. With V trimmed by 6 bases and J by 4 bases, 5 bases remained unmatched. CDR1 SNHLY and CDR2 FYNNEI come from the germline V gene. CDR3 length: 15 residues.

The genes are TRBV3-1 and TRBJ2-3; D gene uncertain. Germline CDR1 is LGHDT and CDR2 is YNNKEL (reference sequence). Between the trimmed V and J ends, which lost 1 base and 4 bases, there was a span of 6 bases. The CDR3 loop spans 13 amino acids. The CDR3 nucleotides read TGTGCCAGCAGCCAAGGCCCGCCAGATACGCAGTATTTT. This encodes CASSQGPPDTQYF.